This TCR beta chain was sequenced for a study of cytomegalovirus exposure and HLA in healthy donors. At the level of the study: A later analysis reported the 130 or so validation repertoires used the same platform as the 550 to 700 first-cohort repertoires. Study results and limitations: The CMV antigen specificity of a few CMV-associated chains was confirmed through in vitro analysis. Whilst most TCR sequences proved rare, a subset of public TCRs occurred across many donors.

Sequencing used immunoSEQ multiplex PCR; TCRdb keeps in-frame clones, though not all of them. The data show 80,000 to 100,000 clones, approximately 90% seen once. Concerning this clone itself: Its specificity is not known.

This CDR3 region has 17 residues. Germline loops: CDR1 SGHRS, CDR2 YFSETQ. V lost 2 bases to trimming and J lost 4 bases; unmatched junction nucleotides: 8. This clonotype was obtained from a woman aged 25 to 39 in good health and CMV-seronegative. The chain combines TRBV5-1 with TRBJ2-1; 11 bases map to TRBD2. Specimen: PBMCs. DNA for the CDR3: TGCGCCAGCAGCTTTAACGGGCTAGCGGGGGGTTACAATGAGCAGTTCTTC. Translated: CASSFNGLAGGYNEQFF.